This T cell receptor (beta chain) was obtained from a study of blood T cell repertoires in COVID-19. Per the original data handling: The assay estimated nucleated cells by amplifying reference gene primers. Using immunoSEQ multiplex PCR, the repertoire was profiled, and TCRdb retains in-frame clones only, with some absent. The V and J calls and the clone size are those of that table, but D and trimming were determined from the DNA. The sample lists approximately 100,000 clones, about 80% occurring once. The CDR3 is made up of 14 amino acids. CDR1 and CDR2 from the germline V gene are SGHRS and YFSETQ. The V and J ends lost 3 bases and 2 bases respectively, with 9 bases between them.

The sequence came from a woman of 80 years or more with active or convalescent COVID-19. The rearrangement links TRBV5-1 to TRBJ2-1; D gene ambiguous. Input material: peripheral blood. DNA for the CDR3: TGCGCCAGCAGCTCGTCCTTAGCCTACAATGAGCAGTTCTTC. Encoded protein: CASSSSLAYNEQFF. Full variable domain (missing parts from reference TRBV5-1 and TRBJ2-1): KAGVTQTPRYLIKTRGQQVTLSCSPISGHRSVSWYQQTPGQGLQFLFEYFSETQRNKGNFPGRFSGRQFSNSRSEMNVSTLELGDSALYLCASSSSLAYNEQFFGPGTRLTVL.